This entry concerns a single TCR beta chain. The antigen is undetermined. Germline V gene lookup returns CDR1 SNHLY and CDR2 FYNNEI. The CDR3 is 15 amino acids. V dropped 6 bases and J dropped 0 bases, with 9 bases sitting between them. The study reverse transcribed the entire isolated RNA, so it sequenced expressed TCRB transcripts. Repertoires were generated with immunoSEQ multiplex PCR, while TCRdb's copy carries only in-frame clones and drops some. The sample contains more than 150,000 clones, about 13% of which appear only once. The data belong to a study of beta chain features in type 1 diabetes. Study-level results: In patients and controls equally, PCR might favor templates that are shorter. TCRB CDR3s from Type 1 diabetes patients were moderately but significantly shorter in all four CD4+ subsets.

Only one heparinised blood draw was taken per donor, and its volume averaged approximately 0.11 L. The authors obtained over 98% purity in all sorted populations. The clonotype originates from a woman younger than 35 in good health. The sample comprised central memory CD4+ T cells from blood. This chain links TRBV2 with TRBJ2-6, with a possible D match to TRBD1 (6 bases). DNA of the CDR3: TGTGCCAGCAGGGACAGTTCCTCTGGGGCCAACGTCCTGACTTTC. Translation: CASRDSSSGANVLTF.